This T cell receptor (beta chain) was sequenced in a study of OX40 agonist ivuxolimab in advanced cancers. Study-level information: In this cohort, patients received ivuxolimab, an agonistic anti-OX40 (CD134) antibody.

Notes on this clone: Its antigen is not identified.

Notes on the study in general: Within 6 weeks, CD4+ and CD8+ blood T cells expanded clonally at 0.1 to 3.0 mg/kg. The work left the antigen specificity of expanded peripheral T cells undetermined. Low normalized T-cell clonal expansion was additionally recorded for some nonresponders.

Some clones are missing from TCRdb's copy, which holds only in-frame ones; the method was immunoSEQ multiplex PCR. Counted here are 76,000 or so clones, roughly nine tenths occurring once; the ten biggest clones make up about an eighth. The CDR3 spans 15 residues. J gave up 0 bases and V 4 bases, and 2 bases lay outside the gene matches. CDR1 and CDR2 from the germline V gene are MNHNS and SASEGT. Sequenced here: CD4+ or CD8+ T cells sorted from blood, sampled in a trial of the OX40 agonist ivuxolimab. The sequence was obtained from an adult with an advanced solid tumor such as melanoma, head and neck, liver or kidney cancer. V is TRBV6-1 and J is TRBJ1-5; 8 bases map to TRBD1. DNA of the CDR3: TGTGCCAGCAGTGCACAGGGGGATAGCAATCAGCCCCAGCATTTT. Amino acids: CASSAQGDSNQPQHF.